The T cell receptor (beta chain) under discussion was sequenced for a study of T cells in Graves' hyperthyroidism and ophthalmopathy. J was trimmed by 4 bases and V by 0 bases; bases with no gene match: 5. The germline V gene has CDR1 SGHNT and CDR2 YENEEA. This CDR3 spans 16 amino acids. Study outcomes and limitations: It was a median about 6 months before onset that the model predicted ophthalmopathy.

The CDR3 regions of TCR beta were amplified from RNA transcripts. HTBI primers drove first-round RT-PCR of the TCR CDR3. TCRdb redid the calling of the multiplex PCR reads with MiXCR, one entry per CDR3 protein. The sample yields hundreds of thousands of distinct CDR3 sequences, about 15% seen once. This clonotype was detected ten times or more. Its antigen remains unknown. The sequenced sample consisted of blood. The sequence was collected from a man aged 18 to 35 with Graves' ophthalmopathy. The chain has TRBV11-3 and TRBJ2-1, with TRBD1 identical over 8 bases. CDR3: CASSLDSGQVYNEQFF. The CDR3 DNA reads as TGTGCCAGCAGCTTAGATTCGGGACAGGTGTACAATGAGCAGTTCTTC.